A selection of T cell receptor beta chains follows, all from one sample in a study of cytomegalovirus exposure and HLA in healthy donors. Profiled with immunoSEQ multiplex PCR; TCRdb holds only in-frame clones, not every one. The sample includes roughly 190,000 clones, around 80% of them seen just once. Sequencing was done on a sample of PBMCs. The receptors were gathered from a man aged 18 to 35 in good health and CMV-seronegative. Both conserved end residues are part of each CDR3. D genes are given only for firm matches. Clone size, where shown, is once, few, many, or a class for clones that have expanded.

v_call	j_call	cdr3_length	d_call	clone_size	cdr3_nt	cdr3_aa
TRBV10-2	TRBJ1-1	13	-	few	TGCGCCAGCAGCCGCGGGAGGAACACTGAAGCTTTCTTT	CASSRGRNTEAFF
TRBV5-6	TRBJ1-6	15	TRBD1	-	TGTGCCAGCAGCTATCCAACACAGGGGCAGGTACCCCTCCACTTT	CASSYPTQGQVPLHF
TRBV10-3	TRBJ2-7	13	-	-	TGTGCCATCAGTGACCAGGGTGGGTACGAGCAGTACTTC	CAISDQGGYEQYF
TRBV30	TRBJ2-2	14	-	few	TGTGCCTGGCGGGTGGGGGCTGCAACCGGGGAGCTGTTTTTT	CAWRVGAATGELFF
TRBV7-3	TRBJ2-1	16	TRBD2	-	TGTGCCAGCAGCCCCAGACTAGCGGGAGGGAGCAATGAGCAGTTCTTC	CASSPRLAGGSNEQFF
TRBV28	TRBJ1-5	14	-	-	TGTGCCAGCAGCCAAGGGGGAACTAATCAGCCCCAGCATTTT	CASSQGGTNQPQHF
TRBV11-2	TRBJ1-1	16	TRBD1	-	TGTGCCAGCAGCCCTACGGGACAGATACAGAACACTGAAGCTTTCTTT	CASSPTGQIQNTEAFF
TRBV2	TRBJ2-1	15	TRBD1	-	TGTGCCAGCAGAACCGGGACAGGGGGAAACAATGAGCAGTTCTTC	CASRTGTGGNNEQFF
TRBV7-3	TRBJ1-1	14	TRBD1	-	TGTGCCAGCAGCCTCGGACAGGGTCTGAGTGAAGCTTTCTTT	CASSLGQGLSEAFF
TRBV29-1	TRBJ2-1	16	-	-	TGCAGCGTTGAAGTTCCGTCGACTAATCCATTGGATGAGCAGTTCTTC	CSVEVPSTNPLDEQFF
TRBV30	TRBJ1-1	12	TRBD1	-	TGTGCCTGGAACAGGGGTGCCACTGAAGCTTTCTTT	CAWNRGATEAFF
TRBV28	TRBJ1-1	15	TRBD1	-	TGTGCCAGCAGTCCCGACAGGGGGCGAGGAACTGAAGCTTTCTTT	CASSPDRGRGTEAFF
TRBV19	TRBJ2-5	20	TRBD2	-	TGTGCCAGTAGTATAGATCTGCGGGCTAGCGGGAGGGCGCCGGGAGAGACCCAGTACTTC	CASSIDLRASGRAPGETQYF
TRBV7-2	TRBJ2-5	17	TRBD2	-	TGTGCCAGCAGCTTCCCGGGACTAGCGGACCTCACGGAGACCCAGTACTTC	CASSFPGLADLTETQYF
TRBV6-5	TRBJ2-1	15	-	-	TGTGCCAGCAGTTACTCAGGCGGAGGGGGGGATGAGCAGTTCTTC	CASSYSGGGGDEQFF
TRBV14	TRBJ2-4	13	-	-	TGTGCCAGCAGCCAAGATTTTCGAGACATTCAGTACTTC	CASSQDFRDIQYF
TRBV6-1	TRBJ2-5	14	-	once	TGTGCCAGCATCCTTGACAGGCTCCGGGAGACCCAGTACTTC	CASILDRLRETQYF
TRBV29-1	TRBJ2-4	12	-	-	TGCAGCGTTAGGACAGATAGAAACATTCAGTACTTC	CSVRTDRNIQYF
TRBV5-1	TRBJ2-3	13	-	-	TGCGCCAGCAGCGGGGGGAGCACAGATACGCAGTATTTT	CASSGGSTDTQYF
TRBV18	TRBJ1-5	13	-	-	TGTGCCAGCTCACAAGGAGATAATCAGCCCCAGCATTTT	CASSQGDNQPQHF
TRBV7-2	TRBJ2-3	14	-	-	TGTGCCAGCAGCTTAGGAGGCGGGATGGATACGCAGTATTTT	CASSLGGGMDTQYF
TRBV6-5	TRBJ2-7	11	-	-	TGTGCCAGCAGGGACAACTACGAGCAGTACTTC	CASRDNYEQYF
TRBV7-2	TRBJ2-3	18	TRBD2	few	TGTGCCAGCAGCTTAGCGCGACTAGCGGGAGAGGGATGGGATACGCAGTATTTT	CASSLARLAGEGWDTQYF
TRBV25-1	TRBJ2-7	14	TRBD1	-	TGTGCCAGCAGTGGTGGACAGGGGGCGTACGAGCAGTACTTC	CASSGGQGAYEQYF
TRBV7-9	TRBJ2-3	14	-	-	TGTGCCGGGAGGGACACCTCGTCGTTGGATACGCAGTATTTT	CAGRDTSSLDTQYF
TRBV10-1	TRBJ2-3	16	TRBD1	-	TGCGCCAGCAGTGAGTCGAGTGGGCAGGGGGCCCTTACGCAGTATTTT	CASSESSGQGALTQYF
TRBV29-1	TRBJ2-5	13	TRBD2	-	TGCAGCGTGGACCCCGGCGGGGGGGGGATCCAGTACTTC	CSVDPGGGGIQYF
TRBV19	TRBJ1-3	15	-	-	TGTGCCAGTAGTATTTCGGGAATCTCTGGAAACACCATATATTTT	CASSISGISGNTIYF
TRBV14	TRBJ1-1	15	-	-	TGTGCCAGCAGCCACTGGACGGACATGAACACTGAAGCTTTCTTT	CASSHWTDMNTEAFF
TRBV4-1	TRBJ1-2	17	TRBD1	-	TGCGCCAGCAGCCAAGATAGGGATAGGACAGGGGTTTATGGCTACACCTTC	CASSQDRDRTGVYGYTF
TRBV6-5	TRBJ2-3	16	TRBD1	few	TGTGCCAGCAGTTACTCGACAGGGTCTAGCACAGATACGCAGTATTTT	CASSYSTGSSTDTQYF
TRBV5-6	TRBJ1-2	14	-	once	TGTGCCAGCAGCTCGACCGCAGGAACCGCTGGCTACACCTTC	CASSSTAGTAGYTF
TRBV11-2	TRBJ2-7	17	TRBD2	-	TGTGCCAGCAGCCTCGGGTTTGGGAGCGGGAGTTTTAACGAGCAGTACTTC	CASSLGFGSGSFNEQYF
TRBV18	TRBJ1-1	14	-	few	TGTGCCAGCTCACCAGGGCAGACCAACACTGAAGCTTTCTTT	CASSPGQTNTEAFF
TRBV7-9	TRBJ2-1	16	TRBD2	-	TGTGCCAGCAGCCCGGGAAGACTAGCGGGGGTATATGAGCAGTTCTTC	CASSPGRLAGVYEQFF
TRBV9	TRBJ2-7	16	TRBD1	once	TGTGCCAGCAGCCCGAGGGGGCAGGACCCATCGTACGAGCAGTACTTC	CASSPRGQDPSYEQYF
TRBV4-3	TRBJ2-7	14	TRBD2	-	TGCGCCAGCAGCCAAGGGGGGGGTCTCTACGAGCAGTACTTC	CASSQGGGLYEQYF
TRBV4-3	TRBJ2-1	15	TRBD2	-	TGCGCCAGCAGCCAACAGACTAGCGGGGGAGATGAGCAGTTCTTC	CASSQQTSGGDEQFF
TRBV27	TRBJ2-6	15	TRBD1	-	TGTGCCAGCTCTACAGGGGGATCTGGGGCCAACGTCCTGACTTTC	CASSTGGSGANVLTF
TRBV6-5	TRBJ2-4	10	-	-	TGTGCCAGCAGGAGCGACATTCAGTACTTC	CASRSDIQYF
TRBV30	TRBJ2-7	19	TRBD2	-	TGTGCCTGGAGGGCCCCCCCCGCGGGAGGGGCTTTCCCACCGTACGAGCAGTACTTC	CAWRAPPAGGAFPPYEQYF
TRBV13	TRBJ2-1	19	TRBD2	-	TGTGCCAGCAGCTTAGAGGTCCCCTACGCGGGAGTGGGCAACAATGAGCAGTTCTTC	CASSLEVPYAGVGNNEQFF
TRBV7-9	TRBJ1-1	14	-	-	TGTTCCAGCAGCTTAAGAGTCATGAACACTGAAGCTTTCTTT	CSSSLRVMNTEAFF